The 12 T cell receptor beta chains given below trace back to one sample, sequenced in a study of T cell repertoires in cytomegalovirus infection. TCRdb ran MiXCR on the reads and lists one entry per CDR3 protein. The sample includes 290,000 or so distinct CDR3 sequences, about 23% seen only once; the top ten take about 14%. Sequenced material: PBMCs. The receptors come from a human donor in good health (CMV status not recorded). Some clones in this sample may be carry-over from other donors' samples.

This clonotype was counted many times. The chain has TRBV7-2 and TRBJ1-1, with TRBD1 as a possible D gene (5 bases). The germline V and J ends were trimmed by 5 bases and 1 base, with 11 bases remaining between them. Germline CDR1 and CDR2: SGHTA and FQGNSA. The CDR3 runs 14 residues. CDR3 nucleotides: TGTGCCAGCAGCCGCGGGACGGCGAACACTGAAGCTTTCTTT. Its translation: CASSRGTANTEAFF.

V is TRBV23-1 and J is TRBJ2-6; D ambiguous. TRBV23-1 is reported as an ORF; its role is uncertain. There are 18 residues in the CDR3. The ends were cut back, 1 base at V and 0 bases at J, with 13 bases in the middle. The CDR3, as DNA: TGCGCCAGCAGTCAATGCCCCCACAGCAGCTCTGGGGCCAACGTCCTGACTTTC. Its protein is CASSQCPHSSSGANVLTF.

This clonotype was detected a few times. The V and J genes are TRBV9 and TRBJ2-7; D possibly matches TRBD1 or TRBD2 (5 bases each). From germline, CDR1 is SGDLS and CDR2 YYNGEE. V lost 0 bases and J 0 bases, leaving 13 bases between the germline ends. The CDR3 contains 16 residues. In nucleotides, the CDR3 is TGTGCCAGCAGCGTAGGAGTAGGGACCATCTCCTACGAGCAGTACTTC. It yields the protein CASSVGVGTISYEQYF.

The J gene is TRBJ1-6, the V gene TRBV7-6; the D is unclear. This CDR3 region has 13 residues. V was clipped by 1 base and J by 12 bases, with 10 bases between them. Germline assignment: CDR1 SGHVS and CDR2 FNYEAQ. CDR3 DNA: TGTGCCAGCAGCTTAGGGATAAGTCAACCCCTCCACTTT. Protein: CASSLGISQPLHF.

This clonotype was seen more than once but under ten times. The J gene is TRBJ2-1, the V gene TRBV29-1; D is unresolved. This CDR3 spans 11 amino acids. CDR1 is SQVTM, CDR2 ANQGSEA, per germline. The V end lost 4 bases, the J end lost 4 bases, and 5 bases lay between the germline ends. The CDR3, as DNA: TGCAGCGTTGCACAGTACAATGAGCAGTTCTTC. Translation: CSVAQYNEQFF.

This clonotype was observed a handful of times. The chain employs TRBV9 and TRBJ1-1, with TRBD1 matching 10 bases. CDR3 length: 15 amino acids. Germline V CDR1 and CDR2: SGDLS, YYNGEE. V trimming: 6 bases; J trimming: 5 bases; junction bases outside the gene matches: 10. Here the CDR3 reads CASTRQGAKGTEAFF. CDR3 sequence (DNA): TGTGCCAGCACGAGACAGGGGGCTAAAGGTACTGAAGCTTTCTTT. Looking up the rest from reference TRBV9 and TRBJ1-1 gives the full variable domain: DSGVTQTPKHLITATGQRVTLRCSPRSGDLSVYWYQQSLDQGLQFLIQYYNGEERAKGNILERFSAQQFPDLHSELNLSSLELGDSALYFCASTRQGAKGTEAFFGQGTRLTVV.

This clonotype was detected only a few times. The rearrangement uses TRBV29-1 and TRBJ2-7, with D uncertain. The V and J ends lost 4 bases and 4 bases respectively, with 8 bases between them. Per the germline V gene, CDR1 is SQVTM and CDR2 is ANQGSEA. There are 11 residues in the CDR3. DNA for the CDR3: TGCAGCGTTGGTAACGGTTACGAGCAGTACTTC. As protein: CSVGNGYEQYF.

This clonotype was counted a few times. The chain uses TRBV24-1 and TRBJ2-3; D perhaps matches TRBD2 (6 bases). CDR1 is KGHDR and CDR2 is SFDVKD in the germline V gene. The V end lost 2 bases, the J end lost 2 bases, and 13 bases lay between the germline ends. The length of the CDR3 is 16 residues. The CDR3 region is CATSDSGLKITDTQYF. The CDR3, as DNA: TGTGCCACCAGTGATTCGGGACTTAAAATCACAGATACGCAGTATTTT.

There are a few counts of this clonotype. This chain uses TRBV30 with TRBJ2-1, with 7 positions matching TRBD1. After removal of 5 bases from V and 8 bases from J, the junction contained 12 bases not matched to a gene. The germline CDR1 and CDR2 sequences are GTSNPN and SVGIG (reference sequence). The CDR3 has 14 residues. The CDR3 DNA is TGTGCCTGGCAAAAGGACAGGCTTATGGATGAGCAGTTCTTC. It codes for CAWQKDRLMDEQFF.

The V and J genes are TRBV29-1 and TRBJ1-2; D not certain. The V and J ends lost 4 bases and 1 base respectively, with 10 bases between them. CDR1 and CDR2 from the germline V gene are SQVTM and ANQGSEA. This CDR3 has 13 residues. The CDR3: CSVALGFNYGYTF. The CDR3 DNA sequence: TGCAGCGTTGCTCTGGGGTTTAACTATGGCTACACCTTC.

This clonotype was recorded a few times. The chain links TRBV6-6 to TRBJ2-6; possibly TRBD2 for D (5 bases). CDR1 MNHNY and CDR2 SVGAGI come from the germline V gene (reference sequence). Trimming pared 11 bases from V and 4 bases from J, leaving 18 bases between. The length of the CDR3 is 15 residues. The CDR3 region has the DNA TGTGCCGGATCCCCGGTTGGGAGAGGGGCCAACGTCCTGACTTTC. Its translation is CAGSPVGRGANVLTF.

Many counts were recorded for this clonotype. This rearrangement joins TRBV7-2 to TRBJ1-1; D is unresolved. Trimming pared 1 base from V and 4 bases from J, leaving 7 bases between. Germline loops: CDR1 SGHTA, CDR2 FQGNSA. This CDR3 spans 13 amino acids. CDR3 in DNA: TGTGCCAGCAGCTTAGTAGGTAGCACTGAAGCTTTCTTT. It codes for CASSLVGSTEAFF.